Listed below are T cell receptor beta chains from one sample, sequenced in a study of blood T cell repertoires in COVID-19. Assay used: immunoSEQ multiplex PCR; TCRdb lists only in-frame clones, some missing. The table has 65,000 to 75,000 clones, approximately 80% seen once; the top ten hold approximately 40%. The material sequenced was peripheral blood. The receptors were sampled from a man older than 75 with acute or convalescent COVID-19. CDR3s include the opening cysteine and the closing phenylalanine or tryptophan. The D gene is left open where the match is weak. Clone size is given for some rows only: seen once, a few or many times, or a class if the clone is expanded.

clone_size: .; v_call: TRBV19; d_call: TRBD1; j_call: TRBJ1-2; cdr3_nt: TGTGCCAGTAGTAGGGACAGTATGGGAAACTATGGCTACACCTTC; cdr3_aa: CASSRDSMGNYGYTF
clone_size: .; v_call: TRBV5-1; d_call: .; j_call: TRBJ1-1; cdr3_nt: TGCGCCAGCAGCCCCGGGTGGGGCCAGGCCACTGAAGCTTTCTTT; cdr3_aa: CASSPGWGQATEAFF
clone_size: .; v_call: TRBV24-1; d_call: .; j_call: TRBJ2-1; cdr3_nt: TGTGCCACCAGTGATGAATACACCGGGAATGAGCAGTTCTTC; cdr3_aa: CATSDEYTGNEQFF
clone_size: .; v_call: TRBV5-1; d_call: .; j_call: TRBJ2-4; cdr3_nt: TGCGCCAGCAGCCTGGTGGTGAGCGGAGCCAAAAACATTCAGTACTTC; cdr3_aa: CASSLVVSGAKNIQYF
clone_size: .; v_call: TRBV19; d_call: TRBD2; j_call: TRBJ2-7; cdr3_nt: TGTGCCAGTAGTATAGATCCCCGGACTAGCACCCCGGGCGAGCAGTACTTC; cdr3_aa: CASSIDPRTSTPGEQYF
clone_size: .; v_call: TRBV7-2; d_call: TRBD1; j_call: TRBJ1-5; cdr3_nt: TGTGCCAGCAGCTTTAGCGGGACAGCCAACAATCAGCCCCAGCATTTT; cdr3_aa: CASSFSGTANNQPQHF
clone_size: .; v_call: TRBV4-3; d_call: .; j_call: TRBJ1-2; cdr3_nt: TGCGCCAGCAGCCAAGATGAGTATCAGGGGCTGTACTATGGCTACACCTTC; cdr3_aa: CASSQDEYQGLYYGYTF
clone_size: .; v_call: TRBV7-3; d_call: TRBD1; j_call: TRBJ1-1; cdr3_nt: TGTGCCAGCAGCTTAAGCACCGACAGGGTGAACACTGAAGCTTTCTTT; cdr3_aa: CASSLSTDRVNTEAFF
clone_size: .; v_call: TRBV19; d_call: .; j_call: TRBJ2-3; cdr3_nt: TGTGCCAGTGCTCCATTTGTGGCTCGCACAGATACGCAGTATTTT; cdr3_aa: CASAPFVARTDTQYF
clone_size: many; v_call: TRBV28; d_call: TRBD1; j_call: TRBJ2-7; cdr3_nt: TGTGCCAGCAGCTCCGGACAGGGCTACGAGCAGTACTTC; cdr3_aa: CASSSGQGYEQYF
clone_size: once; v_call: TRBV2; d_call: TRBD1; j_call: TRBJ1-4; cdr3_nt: TGTGCCAGCAGACTTCAGGGACAGACCGATGAAAAACTGTTTTTT; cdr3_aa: CASRLQGQTDEKLFF
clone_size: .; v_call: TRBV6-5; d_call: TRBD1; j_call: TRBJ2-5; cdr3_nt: TGTGCCAGCAGGCGACAGGGGGACGAGACCCAGTACTTC; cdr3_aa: CASRRQGDETQYF
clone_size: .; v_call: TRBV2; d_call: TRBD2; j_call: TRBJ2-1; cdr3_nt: TGTGCCAGCAGTGCAGACTCGGGACTAGCGGTTTACAATGAGCAGTTCTTC; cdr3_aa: CASSADSGLAVYNEQFF
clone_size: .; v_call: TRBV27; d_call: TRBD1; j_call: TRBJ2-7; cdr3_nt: TGTGCCAGCAGTCCCCCAGGGACAGGGCTCAACGAGCAGTACTTC; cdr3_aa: CASSPPGTGLNEQYF
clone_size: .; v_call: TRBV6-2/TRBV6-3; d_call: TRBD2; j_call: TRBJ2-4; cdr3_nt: TGTGCCAGCAGTCTTCACGGGACTAGCGGAATAGCCAAAAACATTCAGTACTTC; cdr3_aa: CASSLHGTSGIAKNIQYF
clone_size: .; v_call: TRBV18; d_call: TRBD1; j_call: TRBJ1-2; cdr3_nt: TGTGCCAGCTCACCACAGAAGGGACAGGCGAGGGCTAACTATGGCTACACCTTC; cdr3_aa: CASSPQKGQARANYGYTF
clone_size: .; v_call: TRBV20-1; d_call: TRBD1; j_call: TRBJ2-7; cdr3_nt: TGCAGTGCTAGTGTCGCTCAAAGGGGGCTCTACGAGCAGTACTTC; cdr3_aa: CSASVAQRGLYEQYF
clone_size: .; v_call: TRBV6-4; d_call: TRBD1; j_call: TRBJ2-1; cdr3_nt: TGTGCCAGCAGTCCGGACGGGACAGGGCCCTATGAGCAGTTCTTC; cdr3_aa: CASSPDGTGPYEQFF
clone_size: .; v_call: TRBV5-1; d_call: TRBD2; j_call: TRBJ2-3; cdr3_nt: TGCGCCAGCAGCTTGGTCCATAGCGGGGGGGGCACAGATACGCAGTATTTT; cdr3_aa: CASSLVHSGGGTDTQYF
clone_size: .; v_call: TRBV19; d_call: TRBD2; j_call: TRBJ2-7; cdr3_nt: TGTGCCAGTAGTGATGGACTAGCGGGAGGTTCTTACGAGCAGTACTTC; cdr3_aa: CASSDGLAGGSYEQYF
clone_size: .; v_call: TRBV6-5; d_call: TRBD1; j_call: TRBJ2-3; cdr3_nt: TGTGCCAGCAGTTCGAGGACAGGGGGCTCAGATACGCAGTATTTT; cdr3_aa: CASSSRTGGSDTQYF
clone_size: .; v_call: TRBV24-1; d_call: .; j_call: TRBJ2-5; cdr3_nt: TGTGCCACCAGTGATTTAGATACCGGGACAAGCATTCAAGAGACCCAGTACTTC; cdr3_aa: CATSDLDTGTSIQETQYF
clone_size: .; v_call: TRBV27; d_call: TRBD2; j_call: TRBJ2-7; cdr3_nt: TGTGCCAGTAGACTAGCGGGAAACCACGAGCAGTACTTC; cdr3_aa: CASRLAGNHEQYF
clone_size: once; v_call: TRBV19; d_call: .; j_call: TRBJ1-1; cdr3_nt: TGTGCCAGTAGTATTTCCGCCAGGGTCGGCACTGAAGCTTTCTTT; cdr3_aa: CASSISARVGTEAFF
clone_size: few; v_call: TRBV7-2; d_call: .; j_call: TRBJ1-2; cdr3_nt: TGTGCCAGCAGCTCCCAGTTAAGTGGCTATGGCTACACCTTC; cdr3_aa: CASSSQLSGYGYTF
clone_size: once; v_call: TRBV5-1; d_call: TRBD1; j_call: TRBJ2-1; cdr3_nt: TGCGCCAGCAGCGGGACAGCTAGCTCCTACAATGAGCAGTTCTTC; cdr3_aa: CASSGTASSYNEQFF
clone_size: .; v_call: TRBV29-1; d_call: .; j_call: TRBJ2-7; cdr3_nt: TGCAGCGTTGACAGGGGAATACGTGGCGAGCAGTACTTC; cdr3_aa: CSVDRGIRGEQYF
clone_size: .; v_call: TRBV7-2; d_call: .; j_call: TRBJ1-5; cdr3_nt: TGTGCCAGCAGCTTGGTGGGGGACTCGAGTCAGCCCCAGCATTTT; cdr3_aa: CASSLVGDSSQPQHF